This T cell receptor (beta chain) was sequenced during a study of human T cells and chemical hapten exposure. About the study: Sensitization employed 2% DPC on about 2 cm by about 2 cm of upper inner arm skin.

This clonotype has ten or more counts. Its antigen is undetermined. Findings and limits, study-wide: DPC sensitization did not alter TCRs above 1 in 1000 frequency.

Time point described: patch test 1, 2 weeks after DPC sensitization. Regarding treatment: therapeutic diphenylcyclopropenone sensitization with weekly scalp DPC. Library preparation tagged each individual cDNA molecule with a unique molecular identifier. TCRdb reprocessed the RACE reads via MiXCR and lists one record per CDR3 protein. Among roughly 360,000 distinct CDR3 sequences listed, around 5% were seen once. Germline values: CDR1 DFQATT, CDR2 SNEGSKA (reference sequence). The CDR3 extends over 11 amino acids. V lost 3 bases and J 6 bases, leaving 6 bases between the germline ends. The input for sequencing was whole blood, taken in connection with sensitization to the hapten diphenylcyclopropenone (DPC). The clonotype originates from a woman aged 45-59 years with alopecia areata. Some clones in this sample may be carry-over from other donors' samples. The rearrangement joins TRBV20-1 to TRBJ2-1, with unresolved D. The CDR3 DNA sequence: TGCAGTGCTAGGCTGCGCAATGAGCAGTTCTTC. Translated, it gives CSARLRNEQFF.